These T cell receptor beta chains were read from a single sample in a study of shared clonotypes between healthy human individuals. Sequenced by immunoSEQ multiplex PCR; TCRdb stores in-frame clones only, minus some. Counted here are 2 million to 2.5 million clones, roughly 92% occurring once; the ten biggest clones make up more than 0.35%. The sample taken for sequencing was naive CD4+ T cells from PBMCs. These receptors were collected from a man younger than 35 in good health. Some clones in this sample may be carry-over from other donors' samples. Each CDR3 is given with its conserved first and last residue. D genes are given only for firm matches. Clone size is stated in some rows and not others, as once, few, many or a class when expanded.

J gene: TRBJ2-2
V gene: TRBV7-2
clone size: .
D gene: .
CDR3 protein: CASSLYTTGELFF
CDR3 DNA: TGTGCCAGCAGCTTATATACCACCGGGGAGCTGTTTTTT

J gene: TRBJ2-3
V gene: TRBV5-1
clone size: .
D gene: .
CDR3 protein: CASSLLSSEGADTQYF
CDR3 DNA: TGCGCCAGCAGCTTGTTGTCTAGCGAAGGGGCAGATACGCAGTATTTT

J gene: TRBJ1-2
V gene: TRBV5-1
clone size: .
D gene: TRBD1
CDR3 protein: CASSPTAQGLYGYTF
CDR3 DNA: TGCGCCAGCAGCCCGACGGCACAGGGGTTATATGGCTACACCTTC

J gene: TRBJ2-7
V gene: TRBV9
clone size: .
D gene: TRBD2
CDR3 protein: CASSGSGTTSYEQYF
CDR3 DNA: TGTGCCAGCAGCGGTAGCGGGACGACGTCCTACGAGCAGTACTTC

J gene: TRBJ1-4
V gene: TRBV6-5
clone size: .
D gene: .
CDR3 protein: CASSLGRQREKLFF
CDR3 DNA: TGTGCCAGCAGCCTGGGACGCCAAAGGGAAAAACTGTTTTTT

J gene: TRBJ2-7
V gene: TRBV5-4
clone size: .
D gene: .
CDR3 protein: CATAPQGLEGYEQYF
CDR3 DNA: TGTGCCACCGCGCCCCAGGGTCTGGAGGGCTACGAGCAGTACTTC

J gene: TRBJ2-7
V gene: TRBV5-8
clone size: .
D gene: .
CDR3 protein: CASSRTVAYYEQYF
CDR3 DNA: TGTGCCAGCAGCCGGACAGTTGCTTACTACGAGCAGTACTTC

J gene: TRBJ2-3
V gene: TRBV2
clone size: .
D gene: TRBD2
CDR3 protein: CATGLAGVTDTQYF
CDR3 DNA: TGTGCCACGGGACTAGCGGGAGTAACAGATACGCAGTATTTT

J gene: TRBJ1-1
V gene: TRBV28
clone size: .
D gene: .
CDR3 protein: CASTPSLGHENTEAFF
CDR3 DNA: TGTGCCAGCACCCCTTCTTTGGGACATGAGAACACTGAAGCTTTCTTT

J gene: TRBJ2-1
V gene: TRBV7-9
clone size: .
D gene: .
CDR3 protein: CASSLIRGTSYNEQFF
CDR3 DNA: TGTGCCAGCAGCTTAATTCGCGGGACAAGTTACAATGAGCAGTTCTTC

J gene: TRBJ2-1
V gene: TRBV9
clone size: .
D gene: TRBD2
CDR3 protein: CASSVASSGRGNNEQFF
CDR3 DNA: TGTGCCAGCAGCGTAGCCTCTAGCGGGAGGGGGAACAATGAGCAGTTCTTC

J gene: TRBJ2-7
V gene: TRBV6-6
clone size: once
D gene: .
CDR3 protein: CASSFSLHLSEQYF
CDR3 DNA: TGTGCCAGCAGTTTCTCCCTCCATCTGAGCGAGCAGTACTTC

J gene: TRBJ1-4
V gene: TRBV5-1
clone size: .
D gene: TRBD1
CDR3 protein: CASRPPQGRVEKLFF
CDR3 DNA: TGCGCCAGCAGGCCGCCACAGGGGCGGGTTGAAAAACTGTTTTTT

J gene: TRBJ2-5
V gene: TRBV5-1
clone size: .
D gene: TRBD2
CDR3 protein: CASSLDPAGGPRETQYF
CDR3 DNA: TGCGCCAGCAGCTTGGATCCAGCGGGAGGGCCTAGAGAGACCCAGTACTTC

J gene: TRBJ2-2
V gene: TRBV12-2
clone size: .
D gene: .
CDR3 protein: CASRGVGAGPTGELFF
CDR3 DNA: TGTGCAAGTCGAGGGGTCGGAGCGGGACCCACCGGGGAGCTGTTTTTT

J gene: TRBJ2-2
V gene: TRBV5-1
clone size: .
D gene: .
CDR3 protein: CASSLQPGTGELFF
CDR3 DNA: TGCGCCAGCAGCTTACAGCCCGGCACCGGGGAGCTGTTTTTT

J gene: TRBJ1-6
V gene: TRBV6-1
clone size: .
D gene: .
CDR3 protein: CASYPGSNSPLHF
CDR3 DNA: TGTGCCAGCTACCCCGGAAGTAATTCACCCCTCCACTTT

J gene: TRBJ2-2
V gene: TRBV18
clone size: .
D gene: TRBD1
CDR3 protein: CASSSGQITGELFF
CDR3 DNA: TGTGCCAGCTCCTCGGGACAGATCACCGGGGAGCTGTTTTTT

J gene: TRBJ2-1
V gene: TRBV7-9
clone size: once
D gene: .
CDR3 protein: CASSPIDEQFF
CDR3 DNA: TGTGCCAGCAGCCCGATCGATGAGCAGTTCTTC

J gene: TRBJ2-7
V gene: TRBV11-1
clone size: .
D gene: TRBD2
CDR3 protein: CASSPALATSYEQYF
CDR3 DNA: TGTGCCAGCAGCCCCGCACTAGCGACCTCCTACGAGCAGTACTTC

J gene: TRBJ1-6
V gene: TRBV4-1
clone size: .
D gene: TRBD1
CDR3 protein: CASSHPRDRGLYSPLHF
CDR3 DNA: TGCGCCAGCAGCCACCCCAGGGACAGGGGGCTGTACTCACCCCTCCACTTT

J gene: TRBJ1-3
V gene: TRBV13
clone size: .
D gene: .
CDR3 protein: CASTTPRGNTIYF
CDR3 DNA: TGTGCCAGCACCACCCCCCGAGGGAACACCATATATTTT

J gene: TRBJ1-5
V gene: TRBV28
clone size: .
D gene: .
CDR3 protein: CASSLNGEPQHF
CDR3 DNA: TGTGCCAGCAGTTTAAACGGGGAGCCCCAGCATTTT

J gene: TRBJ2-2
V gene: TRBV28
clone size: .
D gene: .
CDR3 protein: CASSPLFPGELFF
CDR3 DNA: TGTGCCAGCAGCCCCTTATTCCCAGGGGAGCTGTTTTTT

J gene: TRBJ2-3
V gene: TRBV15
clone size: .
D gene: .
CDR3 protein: CATSSLLSIGDTQYF
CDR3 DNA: TGTGCCACCAGCAGTCTCCTCTCGATCGGAGATACGCAGTATTTT

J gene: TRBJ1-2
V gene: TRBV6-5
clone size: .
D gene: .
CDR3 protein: CASSSVGISNYGYTF
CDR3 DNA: TGTGCCAGCAGTTCCGTCGGGATTTCTAACTATGGCTACACCTTC

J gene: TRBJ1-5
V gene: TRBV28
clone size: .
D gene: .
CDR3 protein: CASSKLADSNQPQHF
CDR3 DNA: TGTGCCAGCAGCAAGTTGGCAGACTCAAATCAGCCCCAGCATTTT

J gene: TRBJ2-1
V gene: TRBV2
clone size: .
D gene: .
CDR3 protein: CASIGVPVNEQFF
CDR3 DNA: TGTGCCAGCATAGGGGTGCCGGTCAATGAGCAGTTCTTC

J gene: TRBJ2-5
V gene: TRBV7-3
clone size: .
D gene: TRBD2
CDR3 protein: CASRVGTSGSMGETQYF
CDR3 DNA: TGTGCCAGCAGGGTCGGGACTAGCGGGAGCATGGGAGAGACCCAGTACTTC

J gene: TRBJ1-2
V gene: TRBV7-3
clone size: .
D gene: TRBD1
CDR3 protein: CASSLRQGDGYTF
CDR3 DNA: TGTGCCAGCAGCTTACGACAGGGGGATGGCTACACCTTC

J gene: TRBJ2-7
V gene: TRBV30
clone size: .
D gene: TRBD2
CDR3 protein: CAWRVAGAYEQYF
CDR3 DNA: TGTGCCTGGAGGGTAGCGGGAGCGTACGAGCAGTACTTC

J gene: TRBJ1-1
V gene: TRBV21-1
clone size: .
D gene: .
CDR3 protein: CASSIQPGAEAFF
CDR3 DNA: TGTGCCAGCAGCATACAACCAGGGGCTGAAGCTTTCTTT

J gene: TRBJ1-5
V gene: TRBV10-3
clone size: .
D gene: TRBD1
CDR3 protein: CAISEYRGTNQPQHF
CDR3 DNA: TGTGCCATCAGTGAGTACAGGGGTACGAATCAGCCCCAGCATTTT

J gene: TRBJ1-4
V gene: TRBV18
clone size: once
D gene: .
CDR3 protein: CASSPLGNEKLFF
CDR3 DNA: TGTGCCAGCTCACCATTGGGTAATGAAAAACTGTTTTTT

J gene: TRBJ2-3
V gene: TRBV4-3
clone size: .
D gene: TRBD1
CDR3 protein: CASSQDVRTGGFSDTQYF
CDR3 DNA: TGCGCCAGCAGCCAAGATGTCCGGACAGGGGGATTCTCAGATACGCAGTATTTT

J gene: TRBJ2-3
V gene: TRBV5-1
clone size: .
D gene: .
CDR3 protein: CASSLDRDFYTDTQYF
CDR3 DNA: TGCGCCAGCAGCTTGGATAGAGATTTCTACACAGATACGCAGTATTTT

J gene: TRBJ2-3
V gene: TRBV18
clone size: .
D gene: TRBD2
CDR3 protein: CASSLIMGLAGGADTQYF
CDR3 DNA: TGTGCCAGCTCACTCATCATGGGACTAGCGGGAGGGGCAGATACGCAGTATTTT

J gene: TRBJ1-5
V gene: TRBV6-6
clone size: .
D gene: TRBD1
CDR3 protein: CASSFDRGSYQPQHF
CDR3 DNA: TGTGCCAGCAGCTTTGACAGGGGAAGTTATCAGCCCCAGCATTTT

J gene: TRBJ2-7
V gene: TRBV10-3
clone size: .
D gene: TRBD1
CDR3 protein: CAISGRDRAHEQYF
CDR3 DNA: TGTGCCATCAGTGGGCGGGACAGGGCCCACGAGCAGTACTTC

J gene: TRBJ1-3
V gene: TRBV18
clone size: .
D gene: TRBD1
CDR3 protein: CASSPLQILGTGSGNTIYF
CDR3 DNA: TGTGCCAGCTCACCTTTACAAATCCTCGGGACAGGCTCTGGAAACACCATATATTTT

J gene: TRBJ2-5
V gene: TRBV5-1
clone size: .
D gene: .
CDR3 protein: CASFWTLQETQYF
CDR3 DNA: TGCGCCAGCTTCTGGACGCTCCAAGAGACCCAGTACTTC

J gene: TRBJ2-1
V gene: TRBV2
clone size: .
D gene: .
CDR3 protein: CASRGGPGNEQFF
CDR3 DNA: TGTGCCAGCAGGGGCGGGCCCGGGAATGAGCAGTTCTTC

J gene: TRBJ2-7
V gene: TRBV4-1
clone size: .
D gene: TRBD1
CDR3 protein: CASSRPGQGYEQYF
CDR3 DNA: TGCGCCAGCAGCCGCCCGGGACAGGGGTACGAGCAGTACTTC

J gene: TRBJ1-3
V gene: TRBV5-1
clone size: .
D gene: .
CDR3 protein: CASSLERGSGNTIYF
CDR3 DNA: TGCGCCAGCAGCTTGGAAAGGGGCTCTGGAAACACCATATATTTT

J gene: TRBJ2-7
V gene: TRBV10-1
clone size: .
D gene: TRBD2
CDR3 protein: CASSPGLASEQYF
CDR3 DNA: TGCGCCAGCAGTCCGGGACTAGCGAGCGAGCAGTACTTC

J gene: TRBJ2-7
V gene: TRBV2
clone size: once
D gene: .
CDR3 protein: CASNQGYEQYF
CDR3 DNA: TGTGCCAGCAATCAGGGCTACGAGCAGTACTTC

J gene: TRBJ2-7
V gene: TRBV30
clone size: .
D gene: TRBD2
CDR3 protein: CAWTPFRLAGGGQYF
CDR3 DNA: TGTGCCTGGACCCCCTTTCGGCTAGCGGGAGGAGGGCAGTACTTC

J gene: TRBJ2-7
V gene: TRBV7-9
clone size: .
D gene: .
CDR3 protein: CASSPNPGRSYEQYF
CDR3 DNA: TGTGCCAGCAGCCCGAATCCAGGCCGCTCCTACGAGCAGTACTTC

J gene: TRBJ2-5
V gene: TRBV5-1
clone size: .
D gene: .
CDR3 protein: CASSSLKGHAETQYF
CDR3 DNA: TGCGCCAGCAGCTCGCTGAAGGGGCATGCGGAGACCCAGTACTTC

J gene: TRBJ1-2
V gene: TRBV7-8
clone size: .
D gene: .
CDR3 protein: CASSLAGDYGYTF
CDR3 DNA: TGTGCCAGCAGCTTAGCGGGGGACTATGGCTACACCTTC

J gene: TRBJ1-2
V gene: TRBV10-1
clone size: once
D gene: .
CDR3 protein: CASSFSGTYGYTF
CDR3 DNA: TGCGCCAGCAGTTTTTCAGGGACCTATGGCTACACCTTC

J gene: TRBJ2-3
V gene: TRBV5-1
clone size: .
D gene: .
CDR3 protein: CASRRTASTDTQYF
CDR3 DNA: TGCGCCAGCAGGAGGACAGCCAGCACAGATACGCAGTATTTT

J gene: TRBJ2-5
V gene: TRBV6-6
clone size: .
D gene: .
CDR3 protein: CARRELPTGRETQYF
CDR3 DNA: TGTGCCAGAAGGGAACTACCCACGGGGCGAGAGACCCAGTACTTC

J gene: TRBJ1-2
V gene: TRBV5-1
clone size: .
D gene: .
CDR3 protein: CASSPDTPDIYGYTF
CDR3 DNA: TGCGCCAGCAGCCCGGACACCCCGGACATATATGGCTACACCTTC

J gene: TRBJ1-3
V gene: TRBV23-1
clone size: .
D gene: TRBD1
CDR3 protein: CASRDARDRDTIYF
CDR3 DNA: TGCGCCAGCAGAGACGCCCGGGACAGGGATACCATATATTTT

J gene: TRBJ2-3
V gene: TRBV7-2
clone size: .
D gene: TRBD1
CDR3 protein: CASSWDRGSDTQYF
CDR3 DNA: TGTGCCAGCAGCTGGGACAGGGGGTCGGATACGCAGTATTTT

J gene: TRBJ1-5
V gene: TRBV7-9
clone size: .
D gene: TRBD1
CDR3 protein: CASSPGDRDGNQPQHF
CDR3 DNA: TGTGCCAGCAGCCCAGGGGACAGGGACGGCAATCAGCCCCAGCATTTT